The clone carrying this T cell receptor beta chain was picked up one time. Its antigen is undetermined. TCRdb keeps only in-frame clones here, not all; method: immunoSEQ multiplex PCR. The repertoire consists of some 69,000 clones, with 80% occurring once and the leading ten covering around 15%. These data come from a study of T cell responses to AZD1222 COVID-19 vaccine. General observations from the study: Clonal diversity was possibly underestimated; the donors were predominantly white British and more often female.

Trimming took off 3 bases at V and 0 bases at J, with 14 bases between the two ends. The CDR3 runs 16 residues. CDR1 is SEHNR, CDR2 FQNEAQ, per germline (reference sequence). The gene calls are TRBV7-9 and TRBJ1-2; D not resolved. Sequencing used peripheral blood, obtained 28 days after the second AZD1222 dose. The receptor was isolated from an adult who received the AZD1222 COVID-19 vaccine. This chain's CDR3 is CASSLTGRISNYGYTF. CDR3 DNA sequence: TGTGCCAGCAGCTTGACCGGACGGATTTCTAACTATGGCTACACCTTC.